This T cell receptor (beta chain) is drawn from a study of beta chain features in type 1 diabetes. Study observations and caveats: Cells with high TCR expression could be over-represented by cDNA sequencing. Relative to healthy donors, patients appeared to have naive, central memory and Treg TCRB repertoires that were more similar.

As every portion of the isolated RNA was reverse transcribed, the sequencing read expressed TCRB transcripts. Some clones are missing from TCRdb's copy, which holds only in-frame ones; the method was immunoSEQ multiplex PCR. The data show fewer than 500,000 clones, 11% to 15% seen once. V dropped 1 base and J dropped 2 bases, with 8 bases sitting between them. Germline V lookup: CDR1 SGHTA, CDR2 FQGNSA. This CDR3 is 15 amino acids long. This clone was seen a handful of times. Its matching antigen is unknown. Sampling consisted of one heparinised blood draw per donor, averaging approximately 100 mL. Markers CD45RO/CCR7/CD25/CD127/CD95/CD27 served to sort CD4+ naive, central memory, regulatory and stem cell-like memory cells.

The sequencing input was naive CD4+ T cells from blood. The TCR sequence derives from a man aged 30-40 years in good health. The genes are TRBV7-2 and TRBJ2-2; the D is unclear. The CDR3 DNA reads as TGTGCCAGCAGCTTAGTGGCAGTCAACACCGGGGAGCTGTTTTTT. Protein product: CASSLVAVNTGELFF. Full variable domain (missing parts from reference TRBV7-2 and TRBJ2-2): GAGVSQSPSNKVTEKGKDVELRCDPISGHTALYWYRQSLGQGLEFLIYFQGNSAPDKSGLPSDRFSAERTGGSVSTLTIQRTQQEDSAVYLCASSLVAVNTGELFFGEGSRLTVL.